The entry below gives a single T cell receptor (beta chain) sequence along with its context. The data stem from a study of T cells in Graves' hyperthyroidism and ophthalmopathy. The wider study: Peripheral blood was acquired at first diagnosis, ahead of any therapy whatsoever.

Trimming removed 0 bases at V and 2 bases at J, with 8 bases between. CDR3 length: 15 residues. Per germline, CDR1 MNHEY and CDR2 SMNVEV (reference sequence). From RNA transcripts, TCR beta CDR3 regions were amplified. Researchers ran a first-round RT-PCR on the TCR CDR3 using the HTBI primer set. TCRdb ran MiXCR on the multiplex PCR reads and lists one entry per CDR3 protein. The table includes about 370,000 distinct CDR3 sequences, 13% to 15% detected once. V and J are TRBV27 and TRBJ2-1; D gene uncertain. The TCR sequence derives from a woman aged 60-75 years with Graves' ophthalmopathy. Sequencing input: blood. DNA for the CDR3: TGTGCCAGCAGTTTATCAGGGAACCCCTACAATGAGCAGTTCTTC. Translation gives CASSLSGNPYNEQFF.